The 28 T cell receptor beta chains presented below share a single source sample, sequenced in a study of T cells in Graves' hyperthyroidism and ophthalmopathy. RNA transcripts provided the source from which TCR beta CDR3 regions were amplified. The HTBI primer set drove a first-round RT-PCR of the TCR CDR3. TCRdb re-derived calls from the multiplex PCR reads in MiXCR, one entry per CDR3 protein. The sample holds a few hundred thousand distinct CDR3 sequences; roughly 14% are singletons and the top ten take under 7.5%. The sample was blood. The receptors come from a woman in her 30s with Graves' hyperthyroidism.

This clonotype was detected many times. The chain uses TRBV28 and TRBJ2-7; weak D call: TRBD1 (6 bases). Germline CDR1 reads MDHEN; CDR2 reads SYDVKM. The V end lost 4 bases, the J end lost 3 bases, and 13 bases lay between the germline ends. This CDR3 contains 14 residues. The CDR3 bases are TGTGCCAGCAGTTCACAAGGACAGCGCTACGAGCAGTACTTC. Its translation: CASSSQGQRYEQYF.

The chain joins TRBV19 to TRBJ2-7; no reliable D call. CDR1 LNHDA and CDR2 SQIVND come from the germline V gene (reference sequence). The CDR3 has 14 residues. V was pared by 3 bases and J by 3 bases, with 12 bases between. The CDR3 DNA reads as TGTGCCAGTAGTATTTCCCTTAAGGGCTACGAGCAGTACTTC. It codes for CASSISLKGYEQYF.

Ten or more counts support this clonotype. This chain uses TRBV2 with TRBJ1-5; possibly TRBD1 for D (5 bases). This CDR3 comprises 13 residues. In germline, CDR1 is SNHLY, CDR2 FYNNEI. V was clipped by 8 bases and J by 3 bases, with 11 bases between them. The CDR3 reads CASADRDNQPQHF. CDR3 nucleotide sequence: TGTGCCAGCGCAGACAGAGACAATCAGCCCCAGCATTTT.

This clonotype has a count of ten or more. The chain links TRBV30 to TRBJ1-6; no definite D call. CDR3 length equals 14 residues. Germline lookup yields CDR1 GTSNPN and CDR2 SVGIG (reference sequence). Trimming took off 4 bases at V and 8 bases at J, with 15 bases between the two ends. The CDR3 protein is CAWTRRPGYSPLHF. CDR3 DNA: TGTGCCTGGACGAGACGACCTGGGTATTCACCCCTCCACTTT.

The chain employs TRBV13 and TRBJ2-7, with 7 bases aligning to TRBD2. V lost 0 bases, J lost 2 bases, and 7 bases stayed unmatched. Germline V gene sequence: CDR1 PRHDT, CDR2 FYEKMQ (reference sequence). This CDR3 contains 16 residues. CDR3 bases: TGTGCCAGCAGCTTAGGTGGGCTAGCGGACACCTACGAGCAGTACTTC. Encoded protein: CASSLGGLADTYEQYF.

The sample holds a few counts of this clonotype. This chain connects TRBV6-1 to TRBJ2-7; D possibly corresponds to TRBD1 (6 bases). Deletions cut 5 bases from V and 4 bases from J, with 18 bases between. The V gene's germline CDR1 is MNHNS and CDR2 SASEGT. The CDR3 is 15 amino acids. CDR3 region: CASSPTGRSRYEQYF. Here the CDR3 DNA reads TGTGCCAGCAGTCCAACAGGGCGCTCCCGATACGAGCAGTACTTC.

With respect to this clonotype: A junction boundary mismatches the germline segment, possibly from a read error. The genes are TRBV19 and TRBJ1-2, with unresolved D. Germline-derived CDR1 and CDR2 are LNHDA and SQIVND (reference sequence). The CDR3 loop spans 13 amino acids. CDR3 region: CASSILINDGYTF. The CDR3 region has the DNA TGTGCCAGTAGTATACTGATTAACGATGGCTACACCTTC.

The gene calls are TRBV9 and TRBJ2-1; D is undetermined. The CDR3 extends over 13 amino acids. Germline CDR1 reads SGDLS; CDR2 reads YYNGEE. Trimming shortened V by 3 bases and J by 7 bases, and 11 bases separated the two germline ends. The CDR3 bases are TGTGCCAGCAGCGAGAGTGGGGTTAATGAGCAGTTCTTC. Its protein is CASSESGVNEQFF.

This chain links TRBV6-6 with TRBJ2-5; TRBD2 is a possible D gene (6 bases). V was pared by 0 bases and J by 5 bases, with 13 bases between. The CDR3 length is 15 residues. Looked up from germline, CDR1 is MNHNY and CDR2 is SVGAGI (reference sequence). Here the CDR3 reads CASSYSRTAGETQYF. For the CDR3, the DNA is TGTGCCAGCAGTTACTCAAGAACGGCGGGGGAGACCCAGTACTTC.

This clonotype was picked up a small number of times. DNA of the CDR3: TGTGCCAGCAGCTTAACAGGGATCGACACCGGGGAGCTGTTTTTT. It codes for CASSLTGIDTGELFF. The rearrangement joins TRBV7-9 to TRBJ2-2, with D possibly matching TRBD1 (6 bases). Trimming removed 2 bases at V and 3 bases at J, with 10 bases between. This CDR3 is built from 15 residues. Germline CDR1 reads SEHNR; CDR2 reads FQNEAQ (reference sequence).

This clonotype has ten or more counts. The chain links TRBV28 to TRBJ2-5; 7 bases are a match to TRBD2. Germline-derived CDR1 and CDR2 are MDHEN and SYDVKM. This CDR3 has 15 residues. V was pared by 4 bases and J by 2 bases, with 7 bases of the junction left unmatched. CDR3 amino acids: CASSSLAGTQETQYF. CDR3 sequence (DNA): TGTGCCAGCAGTTCCTTAGCGGGTACTCAAGAGACCCAGTACTTC. Complete variable domain (other parts from reference TRBV28 and TRBJ2-5): DVKVTQSSRYLVKRTGEKVFLECVQDMDHENMFWYRQDPGLGLRLIYFSYDVKMKEKGDIPEGYSVSREKKERFSLILESASTNQTSMYLCASSSLAGTQETQYFGPGTRLLVL.

The sample holds many counts of this clonotype. The genes are TRBV5-1 and TRBJ1-1; 7 nucleotides align to TRBD1. V trimming: 4 bases; J trimming: 1 base; junction bases outside the gene matches: 7. CDR1 and CDR2 (germline): SGHRS, YFSETQ. This CDR3 comprises 15 residues. CDR3 region: CASSPIQGGNTEAFF. For the CDR3, the DNA is TGCGCCAGCAGCCCGATCCAGGGGGGGAACACTGAAGCTTTCTTT.

This chain joins TRBV27 and TRBJ1-1, with D unresolved. The ends were cut back, 10 bases at V and 6 bases at J, with 12 bases in the middle. Germline CDR1 MNHEY, CDR2 SMNVEV (reference sequence). The CDR3 has 11 amino acids. CDR3 sequence (DNA): TGTGCCACCAGAAGAGGCCCTGAAGCTTTCTTT. It encodes CATRRGPEAFF.

Comment on this clonotype: A clone one base away is much larger, so this may be a read error. The CDR3 ends on some other residue instead of the conserved phenylalanine or tryptophan, so this is likely a read error. The chain uses TRBV27 and TRBJ2-5, with 8 bases that match TRBD1. This CDR3 contains 15 residues. Losses at the gene ends were 6 bases for V and 4 bases for J; bases not matched to a gene: 10. CDR1 and CDR2 (germline): MNHEY, SMNVEV (reference sequence). CDR3 bases: TGTGCCAGCAGCCCGGATACAGGGGGGATAGAGACCCAGTACCTC. Protein sequence: CASSPDTGGIETQYL.

The chain joins TRBV30 to TRBJ2-7, with D maybe TRBD2 (6 bases). The germline gives CDR1 GTSNPN, CDR2 SVGIG (reference sequence). V was shortened by 6 bases and J by 2 bases, with 29 bases between the two germline ends. The CDR3 is made up of 18 amino acids. The CDR3 DNA reads TGTGCCTGCCTGGCACGGGAGTCCGCACTCAGGTCCACCTACGAGCAGTACTTC. It is translated as CACLARESALRSTYEQYF.

This clonotype was seen ten or more times. V usage is TRBV20-1 and J usage is TRBJ1-1; a possible D gene is TRBD1 (5 bases). The germline CDR1 and CDR2 sequences are DFQATT and SNEGSKA (reference sequence). This CDR3 region has 15 residues. Trimming left V 1 base short and J 4 bases short, with 16 bases between. The DNA for the CDR3 is TGCAGTGCTAGAGCCCGACAGAGTCCGAGCACTGAAGCTTTCTTT. Amino acids: CSARARQSPSTEAFF.

The chain combines TRBV19 with TRBJ2-7; 7 bases align to TRBD1. Germline CDR1 LNHDA, CDR2 SQIVND (reference sequence). Losses at the gene ends were 9 bases for V and 0 bases for J; bases not matched to a gene: 8. The CDR3 runs 14 residues. The CDR3: CASRDRASSYEQYF. For the CDR3, the DNA is TGTGCCAGCAGGGACAGAGCTAGCTCCTACGAGCAGTACTTC.

This clonotype was seen many times. The V gene is TRBV27, the J gene TRBJ2-3, with D possibly matching TRBD2 (6 bases). V was trimmed by 3 bases and J by 2 bases, leaving 15 bases between them. CDR3 length: 16 residues. Germline V lookup: CDR1 MNHEY, CDR2 SMNVEV (reference sequence). This chain's CDR3 is CASSFTGDPPTDTQYF. The CDR3 DNA is TGTGCCAGCAGTTTCACGGGAGATCCCCCCACAGATACGCAGTATTTT.

This clonotype was found many times. The V call is TRBV14, the J call TRBJ1-1; D is ambiguous. The CDR3 spans 16 residues. V lost 1 base and J 8 bases, leaving 20 bases between the germline ends. Germline loops: CDR1 SGHDN, CDR2 FVKESK. The chain's CDR3 is CASSQGRPLHTIEAFF. For the CDR3, the DNA is TGTGCCAGCAGCCAAGGCCGTCCCCTCCACACCATCGAAGCTTTCTTT.

Regarding this clonotype: A much bigger clone sits one base away, suggesting this may be a read error. CDR3 sequence (DNA): TGTGCCAGCAGACCACAGGGGGGAGGAAACACTAAAGCTTTCTTT. Protein: CASRPQGGGNTKAFF. V is TRBV6-1 and J is TRBJ1-1, with TRBD1 matching over 8 bases. The CDR3 is 15 amino acids. Germline V CDR1 and CDR2: MNHNS, SASEGT.

This clonotype has at least ten counts. The chain employs TRBV12-3 or TRBV12-4 and TRBJ2-7; 12 bases match TRBD2. V gave up 7 bases and J gave up 3 bases; unmatched junction bases: 7. The CDR3 loop spans 15 amino acids. The CDR3 region has the DNA TGTGCCAGCACTCTCCTAGCGGGAGGGAACTACGAGCAGTACTTC. It specifies CASTLLAGGNYEQYF.

The chain has TRBV18 and TRBJ1-5, with TRBD1 as a possible D gene (6 bases). The germline V gene encodes CDR1 KGHSH and CDR2 LQKENI. Trimming pared 2 bases from V and 4 bases from J, leaving 15 bases between. The CDR3 sequence is 16 residues long. This chain's CDR3 is CASSPSSGGTNQPQHF. The CDR3 DNA follows: TGTGCCAGCTCACCATCCTCGGGGGGCACAAATCAGCCCCAGCATTTT.

This clonotype was seen many times. The chain employs TRBV28 and TRBJ2-5; a weak D match, TRBD1 (5 bases). The germline CDR1 and CDR2 sequences are MDHEN and SYDVKM. V was clipped by 5 bases and J by 5 bases, with 12 bases between them. CDR3 size: 13 residues. CDR3 sequence: CASSKGVVETQYF. The CDR3, as DNA: TGTGCCAGCAGTAAAGGGGTTGTGGAGACCCAGTACTTC.

This clonotype was seen ten or more times. The chain links TRBV7-9 to TRBJ2-3; 7 bases map to TRBD2. CDR3 length: 16 amino acids. Trimming at V came to 3 bases and at J to 3 bases, leaving 9 bases not matched to a gene. The germline V gene encodes CDR1 SEHNR and CDR2 FQNEAQ (reference sequence). The CDR3 nucleotides are TGTGCCAGCAGCTTTAGTGGCGGGAGTAAAACAGATACGCAGTATTTT. Amino acid sequence: CASSFSGGSKTDTQYF.

V is TRBV30 and J is TRBJ1-5; a weak D match, TRBD1 (6 bases). V lost 3 bases and J 5 bases, leaving 8 bases between the germline ends. The germline CDR1 and CDR2 sequences are GTSNPN and SVGIG (reference sequence). CDR3 length: 12 residues. CDR3 in amino acids: CAWSPGDQPQHF. CDR3 nucleotides: TGTGCCTGGAGCCCAGGGGATCAGCCCCAGCATTTT.

The chain employs TRBV4-1 and TRBJ2-7; maybe TRBD2 (5 bases). Germline V gives CDR1 MGHRA, CDR2 YSYEKL. This CDR3 region has 15 residues. V was cut by 8 bases and J by 2 bases, with 19 bases left in between. CDR3 nucleotides: TGCGCCAGCGCCCTCGGGTGGAGGCCCCCCTACGAGCAGTACTTC. This sequence encodes CASALGWRPPYEQYF.

This clonotype has at least ten counts. The chain carries TRBV12-3 or TRBV12-4 and TRBJ2-3; 12 bases agree with TRBD2. Germline trimming cut 4 bases from V and 1 base from J; bases unmatched to any gene: 6. The CDR3 contains 17 residues. The CDR3 loop is CASSYKLAGGGTDTQYF. CDR3 coding DNA: TGTGCCAGCAGTTACAAACTAGCGGGAGGCGGCACAGATACGCAGTATTTT.

In its sample, this clonotype was seen a few times. CDR3 sequence (DNA): TGTGCCAGCAGTTCTCCTCGCGGGAGGCTCTACGAGCAGTACTTC. Amino acids: CASSSPRGRLYEQYF. This chain joins TRBV27 and TRBJ2-7; TRBD2 matches at 8 bases. V lost 4 bases, J lost 3 bases, and 8 bases stayed unmatched. Germline V lookup: CDR1 MNHEY, CDR2 SMNVEV (reference sequence). This CDR3 is 15 amino acids long.